This TCR beta chain is from a study of early T cells in non-severe SARS-CoV-2 infection. Study-level information: Sequencing of unsorted whole blood was done on bulk RNA, leaving chains unpaired.

In its sample, this clonotype was seen many times. Antigen: not known. General observations from the study: Reliance on VDJdb matching favored anti-spike CD8 responses; private and CD4 specificities were missed.

cDNA molecules, individually, were tagged with unique molecular identifiers. TCRdb independently ran MiXCR on the 5' RACE reads; one entry per CDR3 protein. Of some 50,000 distinct CDR3 sequences in the sample, roughly 5.9% are singletons; the top ten hold about 4.3%. Sequenced: whole blood. This receptor was obtained from an adult who was a healthcare worker with PCR-confirmed SARS-CoV-2 infection or an uninfected control (not recorded which).

The CDR3 sequence is CATPKGGSMDEQFF. CDR3 sequence (DNA): TGTGCCACCCCCAAGGGCGGGAGTATGGATGAGCAGTTCTTC. The chain carries TRBV10-3 and TRBJ2-1; 7 bases are a match to TRBD2. Trimming took 10 bases from V and 8 from J; bases not matched to a gene: 14. This CDR3 has 14 amino acids. Germline V gene data show CDR1 as ENHRY and CDR2 as SYGVKD.